This record looks at one T cell receptor (beta chain) sequence and its context. Its antigen is unidentified. The method was immunoSEQ multiplex PCR; TCRdb's version includes in-frame clones alone and lacks a portion of them. Of about 140,000 clones in the sample, around nine tenths are singletons; the top ten hold roughly 1.8%. V lost 5 bases, J lost 10 bases, and 10 bases stayed unmatched. The V gene's germline CDR1 is SEHNR and CDR2 FQNEAQ (reference sequence). The CDR3 loop spans 14 amino acids. This record comes from a study of T cell responses to AZD1222 COVID-19 vaccine. Study-level results: Sampled repertoires all dated from after the peak T cell response. White British people made up most donors, females outnumbered males, and clonal diversity was possibly underestimated. Close to half of spike-specific TCRs reportedly recognize unmutated variant regions. Spike-specific TCR breadth and depth grew following two AZD1222 doses.

The receptor's source is an adult who received the AZD1222 COVID-19 vaccine. The sample was peripheral blood, taken 28 days after the second AZD1222 dose. The chain combines TRBV7-9 with TRBJ2-4; 8 nucleotides agree with TRBD1. The CDR3 is CASSQLGQASIQYF. The CDR3 bases are TGTGCCAGCAGCCAATTGGGACAGGCCTCGATTCAGTACTTC.